A selection of T cell receptor beta chains follows, all from one sample in a study of blood T cell repertoires in COVID-19. Produced via immunoSEQ multiplex PCR; TCRdb's table is partial and in-frame only. Found here are some 45,000 clones, more than 85% of them singletons; the top ten hold approximately 1%. The sample comprised peripheral blood. These TCRs come from a man in his 60s with COVID-19, enrolled during active disease. Each CDR3 is given with its conserved first and last residue.

cdr3_aa	v_call	j_call	cdr3_length
CASTSTYNSPLHF	TRBV28	TRBJ1-6	13
CASSTGSVSYNEQFF	TRBV28	TRBJ2-1	15
CASSPRHLNYGYTF	TRBV6-6	TRBJ1-2	14
CASMGSVVQGRMPQHF	TRBV19	TRBJ1-5	16
CASSFNTGGGSGELFF	TRBV28	TRBJ2-2	16
CAISESRGWNTEAFF	TRBV10-3	TRBJ1-1	15
CASTVGDSYNSPLHF	TRBV27	TRBJ1-6	15
CASKIGLGGYSTEAFF	TRBV27	TRBJ1-1	16
CASSPRPATNEKLFF	TRBV5-1	TRBJ1-4	15
CASSISRSGTSFSYEQYF	TRBV19	TRBJ2-7	18
CASSQEIGGSNQPQHF	TRBV4-1	TRBJ1-5	16
CASSPEAYGYTF	TRBV6-6	TRBJ1-2	12
CASSISGTSYYEQYF	TRBV21-1	TRBJ2-7	15
CASGDRGYEQYF	TRBV6-5	TRBJ2-7	12
CASSSDRASGNTIYF	TRBV9	TRBJ1-3	15
CAWSVGRGRGSGANVLTF	TRBV30	TRBJ2-6	18
CASSTGMTGELFF	TRBV19	TRBJ2-2	13
CASSPGQPNTEAFF	TRBV18	TRBJ1-1	14
CASRGTGLHANTGELFF	TRBV3-1/TRBV3-2	TRBJ2-2	17
CASSSTGTGDYEQYF	TRBV11-2	TRBJ2-7	15
CSVEYTGRAQGNTIYF	TRBV29-1	TRBJ1-3	16
CASSEWGEKLFF	TRBV2	TRBJ1-4	12
CASSTQGSDYNEQFF	TRBV2	TRBJ2-1	15
CASSLGNGGNTEAFF	TRBV5-4	TRBJ1-1	15
CASSLAIGEEGEAFF	TRBV5-1	TRBJ1-1	15
CASSIPGGRTGELFF	TRBV19	TRBJ2-2	15
CASSNGQGEGYTF	TRBV12-3/TRBV12-4	TRBJ1-2	13
CASSLPGGRTEAFF	TRBV7-2	TRBJ1-1	14
CASSRGGQALRVGANVLTF	TRBV5-1	TRBJ2-6	19
CASSLTGGADYGYTF	TRBV5-1	TRBJ1-2	15